The 28 T cell receptor beta chains listed next were all sequenced from one sample in a study of control samples from healthy donors and cancer patients. Clones were sequenced by immunoSEQ multiplex PCR, and TCRdb holds only the in-frame ones, with some missing. The sample consists of around 180,000 clones, just over 85% of them appearing once. Material for sequencing was blood. The receptors were gathered from a woman aged 25 to 39 in good health.

CDR3 sequence: CASSPTGGTGVGVAFF. The CDR3 region has the DNA TGTGCCAGCAGCCCCACGGGTGGGACAGGGGTAGGGGTAGCTTTCTTT. V gene TRBV6-6 combines with J gene TRBJ1-1; 10 bases agree with TRBD1. The CDR3 loop spans 16 amino acids. CDR1 MNHNY and CDR2 SVGAGI come from the germline V gene (reference sequence). Trimming at V came to 6 bases and at J to 10 bases, leaving 17 bases not matched to a gene.

The gene calls are TRBV4-1 and TRBJ2-1, with TRBD2 as a possible D gene (6 bases). V lost 0 bases and J lost 4, with 13 bases in between. This CDR3 contains 16 residues. CDR1 and CDR2 from the germline V gene are MGHRA and YSYEKL. The CDR3 reads CASSQDSASAYNEQFF. CDR3 DNA: TGCGCCAGCAGCCAAGATTCGGCTAGCGCGTACAATGAGCAGTTCTTC.

The chain recombines TRBV27 with TRBJ2-7, with 9 bases fitting TRBD1. From germline, CDR1 is MNHEY and CDR2 SMNVEV (reference sequence). CDR3 length equals 15 residues. V gave up 0 bases and J gave up 4 bases; unmatched junction bases: 4. The CDR3 spells CASSLSHGQGYEQYF. In DNA, the CDR3 is TGTGCCAGCAGTTTATCGCACGGACAGGGGTACGAGCAGTACTTC.

J is TRBJ1-5 and V is TRBV18; D unresolved. Between the trimmed V and J ends, which lost 1 base and 5 bases, there was a span of 18 bases. The length of the CDR3 is 17 residues. The germline gives CDR1 KGHSH, CDR2 LQKENI. The CDR3 is CASSPQSRQVMDQPQHF. Here the CDR3 DNA reads TGTGCCAGCTCACCACAAAGTCGGCAGGTAATGGATCAGCCCCAGCATTTT. Full variable domain (rest looked up from reference TRBV18 and TRBJ1-5): NAGVMQNPRHLVRRRGQEARLRCSPMKGHSHVYWYRQLPEEGLKFMVYLQKENIIDESGMPKERFSAEFPKEGPSILRIQQVVRGDSAAYFCASSPQSRQVMDQPQHFGDGTRLSIL.

Only one count was recorded for this clone. The chain is built from TRBV4-1 and TRBJ1-1; 7 bases map to TRBD1. Germline V gene lookup returns CDR1 MGHRA and CDR2 YSYEKL. The CDR3 contains 17 residues. After removal of 1 base from V and 2 bases from J, the junction contained 10 bases not matched to a gene. The CDR3 sequence: CASSQVLQGSINTEAFF. Written as DNA, the CDR3 is TGCGCCAGCAGCCAAGTTCTACAGGGGAGTATTAACACTGAAGCTTTCTTT.

This clone has only a few counts. V gene TRBV7-9 combines with J gene TRBJ2-3; perhaps TRBD1 as D (6 bases). Germline V CDR1 and CDR2: SEHNR, FQNEAQ (reference sequence). The CDR3 is 14 amino acids. V lost 3 bases to trimming and J lost 2 bases, with 9 bases between them. The CDR3 nucleotides read TGTGCCAGCAGCTTCGGACAGTCCACAGATACGCAGTATTTT. This encodes CASSFGQSTDTQYF.

This sequence joins TRBV11-3 and TRBJ1-1; D gene ambiguous. The CDR3 contains 13 residues. Germline V gene sequence: CDR1 SGHNT, CDR2 YENEEA. Trimming removed 5 bases from V and 6 bases from J, with 13 bases in between. As DNA, the CDR3 is TGTGCCAGCAGCACCAATAAGGGCCCTGAAGCTTTCTTT. Its protein is CASSTNKGPEAFF.

The chain uses TRBV6-5 and TRBJ2-7, with a weak D call TRBD1 (6 bases). V lost 0 bases, J lost 3 bases, and 12 bases lay in between. Germline V CDR1 and CDR2: MNHEY, SVGAGI. This CDR3 is 15 amino acids long. The chain's CDR3 is CASSYSPRTDYEQYF. Written as DNA, the CDR3 is TGTGCCAGCAGTTACTCGCCCAGGACAGACTACGAGCAGTACTTC.

The V gene is TRBV18, the J gene TRBJ1-3, with D uncertain. The CDR3 extends over 14 amino acids. Germline CDR1 KGHSH, CDR2 LQKENI. V lost 3 bases and J lost 4, with 10 bases in between. The DNA of the CDR3 is TGTGCCAGCTCACCGACTGACGGAGGAAACACCATATATTTT. Translated: CASSPTDGGNTIYF.

This chain connects TRBV4-2 to TRBJ2-1; TRBD2 aligns across 11 bases. The CDR3 has 19 amino acids. Germline trimming cut 5 bases from V and 0 bases from J; bases unmatched to any gene: 12. Looked up from germline, CDR1 is LGHNA and CDR2 is YNFKEQ. The CDR3 is CASSSERASGGSSYNEQFF. The CDR3, as DNA: TGTGCCAGCAGCTCCGAGAGGGCTAGCGGGGGGAGCTCCTACAATGAGCAGTTCTTC.

The gene calls are TRBV9 and TRBJ1-1; D gene ambiguous. This CDR3 contains 12 residues. V was cut by 5 bases and J by 11 bases, with 16 bases left in between. The germline V gene has CDR1 SGDLS and CDR2 YYNGEE. CDR3 protein: CASSPTDSIAFF. As DNA, the CDR3 is TGTGCCAGCAGTCCGACGGACTCCATTGCTTTCTTT.

The chain combines TRBV30 with TRBJ1-1; no clear D. The V and J ends lost 1 base and 2 bases respectively, with 8 bases between them. CDR3 length: 13 amino acids. The V gene's germline CDR1 is GTSNPN and CDR2 SVGIG (reference sequence). The DNA for the CDR3 is TGTGCCTGGAGTGAATCTGTAAACACTGAAGCTTTCTTT. Residues: CAWSESVNTEAFF.

The CDR3 bases are TGTGCCAGCAGCTTTGAGGGACAGGGGAATGAAAAACTGTTTTTT. Its translation: CASSFEGQGNEKLFF. V is TRBV12-1 and J is TRBJ1-4; TRBD1, the table's D call, was not compared with the DNA. TRBV12-1 counts as a pseudogene. The CDR3 consists of 15 residues.

The J gene is TRBJ1-2, the V gene TRBV6-1; D is unresolved. This CDR3 contains 13 residues. The germline CDR1 and CDR2 sequences are MNHNS and SASEGT. The V and J ends lost 1 base and 2 bases respectively, with 5 bases between them. DNA for the CDR3: TGTGCCAGCAGTGAAGACAGAAACTATGGCTACACCTTC. The encoded protein is CASSEDRNYGYTF.

The chain uses TRBV3-1 (or the pseudogene TRBV3-2) and TRBJ1-1; D ambiguous. Germline loops: CDR1 LGHDT, CDR2 YNNKEL (reference sequence). Trimming removed 3 bases from V and 3 bases from J, with 11 bases in between. The CDR3 consists of 14 residues. In DNA form, the CDR3 reads TGTGCCAGCAGCCAGTTGGGGTTGTACACTGAAGCTTTCTTT. Protein product: CASSQLGLYTEAFF.

This clone is a singleton in its sample. No DNA is shown, since the ends of the CDR3 on it are uncertain; the CDR3 is the one TCRdb lists. The chain has TRBV11-2 and TRBJ2-1; the D call of TRBD2 is as the table states it, not checked on the DNA. Germline CDR1 and CDR2: SGHAT and FQNNGV. Counting both end residues, the CDR3 totals 11 amino acids. The CDR3 loop is CASSSSDEQFF.

This chain joins TRBV19 and TRBJ1-2, with 7 bases fitting TRBD1. Germline V gene sequence: CDR1 LNHDA, CDR2 SQIVND (reference sequence). The CDR3 runs to 14 residues. Trimming at V came to 10 bases and at J to 0 bases, leaving 8 bases not matched to a gene. CDR3 DNA: TGTGCCACCGCTGACAGGGCGTCTAACTATGGCTACACCTTC. Amino acid sequence: CATADRASNYGYTF.

The chain links TRBV7-2 to TRBJ2-3; D is uncertain. V was trimmed by 6 bases and J by 0 bases, leaving 13 bases between them. The CDR3 sequence is 15 residues long. Germline values: CDR1 SGHTA, CDR2 FQGNSA. CDR3 sequence reads: CASRVTESSTDTQYF. CDR3 DNA sequence: TGTGCCAGCAGGGTTACGGAATCTAGCACAGATACGCAGTATTTT.

The chain carries TRBV19 and TRBJ2-4; a possible D gene is TRBD1 (5 bases). V was clipped by 3 bases and J by 0 bases, with 15 bases between them. This CDR3 has 17 amino acids. Germline V gives CDR1 LNHDA, CDR2 SQIVND (reference sequence). The CDR3, as DNA: TGTGCCAGTAGTATTGGACAAGGCGATTTAGCCAAAAACATTCAGTACTTC. As protein: CASSIGQGDLAKNIQYF.

The chain couples TRBV6-5 to TRBJ2-3; no clear D. V lost 11 bases, J lost 4 bases, and 7 bases lay in between. CDR1 and CDR2 (germline): MNHEY, SVGAGI. The CDR3 has 10 residues. In DNA, the CDR3 is TGTGCCGTTCAGGCAGATACGCAGTATTTT. Amino acid sequence: CAVQADTQYF.

As to this clone: Other DNA sequences within the sample encode an identical CDR3. The DNA for the CDR3 is TGTGCCAGCTCACCTCCCGGGCAAGAGACCCAGTACTTC. Translation: CASSPPGQETQYF. The chain joins TRBV18 to TRBJ2-5; no definite D call. From germline, CDR1 is KGHSH and CDR2 LQKENI. There are 13 residues in the CDR3. The V and J ends lost 3 bases and 2 bases respectively, with 7 bases between them.

The chain recombines TRBV6-1 with TRBJ2-6, with TRBD1 as a possible D gene (5 bases). Deletions cut 4 bases from V and 0 bases from J, with 19 bases between. This CDR3 contains 19 residues. CDR1 is MNHNS and CDR2 is SASEGT in the germline V gene. The CDR3 nucleotides are TGTGCCAGCAGTGCAAACCCAGGGTTTCAAAGCTCTGGGGCCAACGTCCTGACTTTC. As protein: CASSANPGFQSSGANVLTF.

The V and J genes are TRBV2 and TRBJ1-6; unclear D gene. Germline V gene lookup returns CDR1 SNHLY and CDR2 FYNNEI. The CDR3 has 15 residues. V gave up 6 bases and J gave up 5 bases, with 14 bases separating them. The CDR3 DNA sequence: TGTGCCAGCAGACCATGGGGATTAGATAATTCACCCCTCCACTTT. It specifies CASRPWGLDNSPLHF.

V and J are TRBV28 and TRBJ2-7, with 7 bases matching TRBD1. J lost 0 bases, V lost 5 bases, and 4 bases had no gene match. Germline CDR1 reads MDHEN; CDR2 reads SYDVKM. This CDR3 has 14 residues. This CDR3 reads CASSTRDSSYEQYF. CDR3 DNA sequence: TGTGCCAGCAGTACCCGGGACAGCTCCTACGAGCAGTACTTC.

This chain links TRBV6-5 with TRBJ1-2; D is possibly TRBD1 (5 bases). Trimming took 1 base from V and 8 from J, leaving 14 bases between them. Germline loops: CDR1 MNHEY, CDR2 SVGAGI. The CDR3 is 14 residues long. The CDR3 loop is CASSYFGGLSGYTF. CDR3 bases: TGTGCCAGCAGTTACTTCGGGGGTTTAAGCGGCTACACCTTC.

This clone was counted a single time. The genes are TRBV27 and TRBJ2-2; the match to TRBD1 covers 7 bases. CDR3 length: 15 amino acids. V was pared by 5 bases and J by 4 bases, with 7 bases of the junction left unmatched. Germline V gene lookup returns CDR1 MNHEY and CDR2 SMNVEV (reference sequence). Here the CDR3 DNA reads TGTGCCAGCAGTCCCGCCGACAGGGTCACCGGGGAGCTGTTTTTT. It encodes CASSPADRVTGELFF.

The chain couples TRBV11-2 to TRBJ1-1; D remains unclear. CDR3 length equals 14 residues. Trimming removed 2 bases from V and 6 bases from J, with 13 bases in between. Germline values: CDR1 SGHAT, CDR2 FQNNGV. In nucleotides, the CDR3 is TGTGCCAGCAGCTTAACGCAAGGAAGCGCTGAAGCTTTCTTT. Translated: CASSLTQGSAEAFF.

This chain uses TRBV24-1 with TRBJ2-3; D is perhaps TRBD2 (6 bases). This CDR3 is built from 15 residues. V was clipped by 1 base and J by 6 bases, with 13 bases between them. CDR1 KGHDR and CDR2 SFDVKD come from the germline V gene. Here the CDR3 reads CATSDLASGPDTQYF. The CDR3 bases are TGTGCCACCAGTGATTTAGCCAGCGGGCCGGATACGCAGTATTTT.